Presented here are 9 T cell receptor beta chains from one specimen sequenced in a study of blood T cell repertoires in COVID-19. The table came from immunoSEQ multiplex PCR; TCRdb's copy has only in-frame clones and leaves some out. The repertoire holds roughly 180,000 clones, with about four fifths as singletons. The sequencing sample was made of peripheral blood. All receptors derive from a woman aged 55-69 years with COVID-19, enrolled during active disease.

The V call is TRBV7-3, the J call TRBJ2-3; weak D call: TRBD1 (6 bases). The CDR3 runs 12 residues. V gave up 6 bases and J gave up 10 bases, with 14 bases separating them. Germline V gene data show CDR1 as SGHTA and CDR2 as FQGTGA. The DNA of the CDR3 is TGTGCCAGCAGTCGGCCACAGGGTCCGCAGTATTTT. Protein product: CASSRPQGPQYF.

The chain carries TRBV7-3 and TRBJ2-1; 11 positions agree with TRBD2. Looked up from germline, CDR1 is SGHTA and CDR2 is FQGTGA. There are 18 residues in the CDR3. V gave up 5 bases and J gave up 4 bases; unmatched junction bases: 13. DNA of the CDR3: TGTGCCAGCAGCCCCACCCTAGCGGGAGGCTCGTATTACAATGAGCAGTTCTTC. It translates to CASSPTLAGGSYYNEQFF. The complete variable domain, with remaining parts taken from reference TRBV7-3 and TRBJ2-1, reads GAGVSQTPSNKVTEKGKYVELRCDPISGHTALYWYRQSLGQGPEFLIYFQGTGAADDSGLPNDRFFAVRPEGSVSTLKIQRTERGDSAVYLCASSPTLAGGSYYNEQFFGPGTRLTVL.

The chain has TRBV6-4 and TRBJ2-2; the D gene is possibly TRBD2 (6 bases). The CDR3 covers 13 residues. Deletions cut 4 bases from V and 7 bases from J, with 10 bases between. Germline lookup yields CDR1 MRHNA and CDR2 SNTAGT. The CDR3 region is CASSAGGNGELFF. CDR3 DNA sequence: TGTGCCAGCAGTGCAGGCGGGAACGGGGAGCTGTTTTTT.

The rearrangement joins TRBV5-1 to TRBJ1-1; possibly TRBD1 for D (5 bases). V shed 4 bases and J shed 3 bases, with 10 bases lying between them. CDR1 is SGHRS and CDR2 is YFSETQ in the germline V gene. The CDR3 is 13 residues long. CDR3 coding DNA: TGCGCCAGCAGCCTTCAGACAGACACTGAAGCTTTCTTT. Translated: CASSLQTDTEAFF. The whole variable domain, filled in from reference TRBV5-1 and TRBJ1-1, reads KAGVTQTPRYLIKTRGQQVTLSCSPISGHRSVSWYQQTPGQGLQFLFEYFSETQRNKGNFPGRFSGRQFSNSRSEMNVSTLELGDSALYLCASSLQTDTEAFFGQGTRLTVV.

V is TRBV6-2 or TRBV6-3 and J is TRBJ1-5, with TRBD1 as a possible D gene (6 bases). Trimming took 5 bases from V and 5 from J, leaving 19 bases between them. CDR1 and CDR2 from the germline V gene are MNHEY and SVGEGT. The CDR3 totals 16 residues. As DNA, the CDR3 is TGTGCCAGCAGTCCCATCCCACAGGGCGCGGATCAGCCCCAGCATTTT. The encoded protein is CASSPIPQGADQPQHF.

The V gene is TRBV5-1, the J gene TRBJ2-1; 7 nucleotides agree with TRBD1. The CDR3 is 15 residues long. V trimming: 4 bases; J trimming: 2 bases; junction bases outside the gene matches: 6. Germline V gene lookup returns CDR1 SGHRS and CDR2 YFSETQ. CDR3 bases: TGCGCCAGCAGCCTCCGACAGGGCACCTACAATGAGCAGTTCTTC. Translating it yields CASSLRQGTYNEQFF.

The chain joins TRBV5-5 to TRBJ2-5; D not certain. The CDR3 is made up of 13 amino acids. Trimming shortened V by 2 bases and J by 1 base, and 6 bases separated the two germline ends. Per the germline V gene, CDR1 is SGHKS and CDR2 is YYEKEE (reference sequence). CDR3 region: CASSFGTQETQYF. CDR3 nucleotides: TGTGCCAGCAGCTTTGGCACCCAAGAGACCCAGTACTTC.

The rearrangement uses TRBV5-1 and TRBJ2-1; 9 positions match TRBD2. Germline V gives CDR1 SGHRS, CDR2 YFSETQ. The length of the CDR3 is 15 residues. The junction had 10 bases not matched to a gene; V was cut back by 4 bases and J by 8 bases. CDR3 region: CASSPLSGRADEQFF. The CDR3 coding sequence is TGCGCCAGCAGCCCTCTTAGCGGGAGAGCGGATGAGCAGTTCTTC.

The chain recombines TRBV3-1 (or the pseudogene TRBV3-2) with TRBJ2-7; a possible D gene is TRBD2 (5 bases). V was clipped by 1 base and J by 6 bases, with 10 bases between them. The germline gives CDR1 LGHDT, CDR2 YNNKEL (reference sequence). This CDR3 region has 13 residues. CDR3 bases: TGTGCCAGCAGCCAAGTCGCGGGTCGCGAGCAGTACTTC. This gives the protein CASSQVAGREQYF.